Included here is one TCR beta chain sequence, with context. The source of the sample is a study of blood T cell repertoires in COVID-19. On the study more broadly: Specimens from acute and convalescent COVID-19 originated in the United States, Italy and Spain. T cells, B-cell-depleted T cells, or PBMCs provided the cDNA or gDNA that served as material.

How the authors handled the data: Using reference gene primer amplification, nucleated cell counts were estimated. The table came from immunoSEQ multiplex PCR; TCRdb's copy has only in-frame clones and leaves some out. V, J and clone size reflect that table, while D and trimming were determined from the DNA. The sample has approximately 150,000 clones, 85% seen once; the top ten hold around 6.5%. This CDR3 region has 14 residues. Germline assignment: CDR1 SGHRS and CDR2 YFSETQ. V was clipped by 4 bases and J by 6 bases; unmatched bases: 2. This TCR was recovered from a woman between 40 and 50 years old who had recovered from COVID-19. Sequenced sample: PBMCs or T cells enriched from blood (not recorded which). The chain carries TRBV5-1 and TRBJ2-1; 12 bases align to TRBD2. The CDR3 reads CASSKTSGGNEQFF. The DNA for the CDR3 is TGCGCCAGCAGCAAGACTAGCGGGGGCAATGAGCAGTTCTTC.